These 18 T cell receptor beta chains originate from one sample sequenced in a study of CD8+ T cells in alopecia areata (dated by TCRdb to the late 2010s). The meaning of the sample's time point label: baseline before oral tofacitinib. Library prep was done by the immunoSEQ multiplex PCR assay. For TCR sequencing, RNA was extracted from every sample and reverse transcribed into cDNA to serve as template. TCRdb stores this immuneACCESS table with in-frame sequences only. Part of the clones is absent; in the studies checked, under half of the shortfall reflects unresolved V genes, and no reason is known for the rest. The sample includes 150,000 or so clones, with roughly 61% observed a single time. The biggest ten clones account for about 6% of the sample. The sequences come from CD4+ T cells sorted from blood, collected at week 0. Receptors originate from a human donor with alopecia areata.

This rearrangement joins TRBV29-1 to TRBJ1-1; a weak D match, TRBD1 (5 bases). V lost 4 bases and J 0 bases, leaving 9 bases between the germline ends. Germline V gives CDR1 SQVTM, CDR2 ANQGSEA. This CDR3 has 13 amino acids. Here the CDR3 reads CSVGQQMNTEAFF. In DNA form, the CDR3 reads TGCAGCGTTGGACAGCAGATGAACACTGAAGCTTTCTTT.

This clone appeared a few times. V usage is TRBV29-1 and J usage is TRBJ2-4, with 8 bases lining up with TRBD1. Germline V gene sequence: CDR1 SQVTM, CDR2 ANQGSEA. This CDR3 is built from 13 residues. Unmatched junction bases numbered 8, after V lost 7 bases and J lost 6 bases. This chain's CDR3 is CSGGQGAANIQYF. For the CDR3, the DNA is TGCAGCGGCGGACAGGGAGCCGCAAACATTCAGTACTTC.

The sample holds a few counts of this clone. At one end, the junction sequence differs from germline, possibly due to a read error. The rearrangement uses TRBV7-2 and TRBJ1-3; possible D gene TRBD1, 6 bases. The CDR3 consists of 17 residues. Germline lookup yields CDR1 SGHTA and CDR2 FQGNSA. The DNA of the CDR3 is TGCGCCAGCAGCCAAGAGGGGGGCAAGAGCTCTGGAAACACCATATATTTT. Translating gives CASSQEGGKSSGNTIYF.

This clone was counted a few times. This rearrangement joins TRBV2 to TRBJ2-6; the D gene is possibly TRBD2 (5 bases). The length of the CDR3 is 15 residues. The germline V gene has CDR1 SNHLY and CDR2 FYNNEI. V was clipped by 7 bases and J by 3 bases, with 13 bases between them. The CDR3 DNA follows: TGTGCCAGCAATCGGGTGGGGAGTGGGGCCAACGTCCTGACTTTC. Protein sequence: CASNRVGSGANVLTF.

The rearrangement links TRBV11-2 to TRBJ1-2; D remains ambiguous. V was shortened by 2 bases and J by 4 bases, with 11 bases between the two germline ends. CDR1 is SGHAT and CDR2 is FQNNGV in the germline V gene. This CDR3 has 14 residues. CDR3 nucleotides: TGTGCCAGCAGCTTACCCCCCCATTCCTATGGCTACACCTTC. The encoded protein is CASSLPPHSYGYTF.

In regard to this clone: Distinct nucleotide sequences in the sample also encode this CDR3. The J gene is TRBJ1-1, the V gene TRBV5-1; D might be TRBD1 (6 bases). CDR1 SGHRS and CDR2 YFSETQ come from the germline V gene. This CDR3 region has 14 residues. Trimming stripped 4 bases from V and 0 bases from J, with 10 bases between. The CDR3 sequence: CASSPGGLNTEAFF. The CDR3 DNA reads as TGCGCCAGCAGCCCCGGGGGGCTGAACACTGAAGCTTTCTTT.

The chain has TRBV29-1 and TRBJ2-7, with D tentatively TRBD1 (8 bases). The CDR3 covers 13 residues. The germline CDR1 and CDR2 sequences are SQVTM and ANQGSEA. The V end was cut by 6 bases, the J end by 6 bases, with 18 bases between. The CDR3 reads CSVKQGGRREQYF. The CDR3 DNA reads as TGCAGCGTCAAACAGGGGGGGAGGCGCGAGCAGTACTTC.

This clone was picked up a small number of times. V usage is TRBV20-1 and J usage is TRBJ1-2, with D perhaps TRBD1 (5 bases). The CDR3 is 11 residues long. The V gene lost 4 bases and the J gene lost 6 bases, with 9 bases spanning the gap. Per germline, CDR1 DFQATT and CDR2 SNEGSKA (reference sequence). CDR3 region: CSAKGDHGYTF. The CDR3 nucleotides read TGCAGTGCTAAAGGGGACCATGGCTACACCTTC.

The chain is built from TRBV4-1 and TRBJ1-4, with D possibly being TRBD1 (5 bases). The CDR3 sequence is 14 residues long. CDR1 is MGHRA and CDR2 is YSYEKL in the germline V gene. With 1 base removed from V and 6 bases from J, the gap between germline ends came to 9 bases. The CDR3 DNA reads as TGCGCCAGCAGCCAAGCAGGGAGGGATGAAAAACTGTTTTTT. Encoded protein: CASSQAGRDEKLFF.

The chain uses TRBV4-2 and TRBJ1-3; weak D call: TRBD1 (5 bases). The CDR3 extends over 16 amino acids. CDR1 and CDR2 (germline): LGHNA, YNFKEQ. With 4 bases removed from V and 0 bases from J, the gap between germline ends came to 13 bases. Here the CDR3 DNA reads TGTGCCAGCAGCCGCGAAAGGACAAGCTCTGGAAACACCATATATTTT. This gives the protein CASSRERTSSGNTIYF.

V gene TRBV6-5 combines with J gene TRBJ1-1; D might be TRBD1 (5 bases). Deletions cut 5 bases from V and 8 bases from J, with 9 bases between. CDR3 length: 11 residues. Germline CDR1 reads MNHEY; CDR2 reads SVGAGI. The CDR3 here is CASSGTGEAFF. The CDR3 DNA follows: TGTGCCAGCAGTGGGACGGGGGAAGCTTTCTTT.

This clone was recorded at least ten times. The J gene is TRBJ1-1, the V gene TRBV29-1, with no clear D. The CDR3 spans 11 residues. Germline V CDR1 and CDR2: SQVTM, ANQGSEA. CDR3 sequence reads: CSAERQSEAFF. The DNA of the CDR3 is TGCAGTGCCGAGAGGCAGTCTGAAGCTTTCTTT.

CDR3 coding DNA: TGTGCCAGCAGGAAGGAAGCCGGGGAGCTGTTTTTT. It yields the protein CASRKEAGELFF. The chain has TRBV2 and TRBJ2-2; D remains unclear. CDR3 length equals 12 residues. V lost 6 bases and J lost 6, with 8 bases in between. Germline V gene sequence: CDR1 SNHLY, CDR2 FYNNEI.

This clone occurred a few times. The rearrangement uses TRBV7-8 and TRBJ2-3; D is undetermined. The germline V gene has CDR1 SGHVS and CDR2 FQNEAQ. This CDR3 is 17 amino acids long. V lost 2 bases to trimming and J lost 2 bases, with 17 bases between them. CDR3 region: CASSLISYSRYTDTQYF. DNA of the CDR3: TGTGCCAGCAGCTTAATAAGTTATTCGAGGTACACAGATACGCAGTATTTT.

The V and J genes are TRBV4-3 and TRBJ1-6; D gene ambiguous. Germline V gives CDR1 LGHNA, CDR2 YSLEER. CDR3 length: 16 residues. V gave up 1 base and J gave up 6 bases, with 13 bases separating them. This CDR3 reads CASSQGLLETNSPLHF. CDR3 nucleotide sequence: TGCGCCAGCAGCCAAGGCTTATTGGAGACTAATTCACCCCTCCACTTT.

The V and J genes are TRBV7-9 and TRBJ2-4, with 7 bases fitting TRBD1. The CDR3 consists of 16 residues. V lost 2 bases, J lost 0 bases, and 4 bases stayed unmatched. Germline V gene lookup returns CDR1 SEHNR and CDR2 FQNEAQ (reference sequence). The DNA of the CDR3 is TGTGCCAGCAGCTTAATTGGGACAGAAGCCAAAAACATTCAGTACTTC. As protein: CASSLIGTEAKNIQYF.

In regard to this clone: The same CDR3 can be traced to other DNA sequences in this sample. V gene TRBV7-2 combines with J gene TRBJ1-2; 7 bases align to TRBD1. Germline CDR1 is SGHTA and CDR2 is FQGNSA. Losses at the gene ends were 5 bases for V and 6 bases for J; bases not matched to a gene: 6. The CDR3 totals 13 residues. DNA for the CDR3: TGTGCCAGCAGCCCAAGACAGGGTGATGGCTACACCTTC. Residues: CASSPRQGDGYTF.

V gene TRBV25-1 combines with J gene TRBJ1-5; D is unresolved. V lost 5 bases to trimming and J lost 0 bases, with 8 bases between them. CDR1 is MGHDK, CDR2 SYGVNS, per germline. The CDR3 totals 14 residues. This CDR3 is CASSPAYSNQPQHF. DNA of the CDR3: TGTGCCAGCAGTCCAGCTTATAGCAATCAGCCCCAGCATTTT.